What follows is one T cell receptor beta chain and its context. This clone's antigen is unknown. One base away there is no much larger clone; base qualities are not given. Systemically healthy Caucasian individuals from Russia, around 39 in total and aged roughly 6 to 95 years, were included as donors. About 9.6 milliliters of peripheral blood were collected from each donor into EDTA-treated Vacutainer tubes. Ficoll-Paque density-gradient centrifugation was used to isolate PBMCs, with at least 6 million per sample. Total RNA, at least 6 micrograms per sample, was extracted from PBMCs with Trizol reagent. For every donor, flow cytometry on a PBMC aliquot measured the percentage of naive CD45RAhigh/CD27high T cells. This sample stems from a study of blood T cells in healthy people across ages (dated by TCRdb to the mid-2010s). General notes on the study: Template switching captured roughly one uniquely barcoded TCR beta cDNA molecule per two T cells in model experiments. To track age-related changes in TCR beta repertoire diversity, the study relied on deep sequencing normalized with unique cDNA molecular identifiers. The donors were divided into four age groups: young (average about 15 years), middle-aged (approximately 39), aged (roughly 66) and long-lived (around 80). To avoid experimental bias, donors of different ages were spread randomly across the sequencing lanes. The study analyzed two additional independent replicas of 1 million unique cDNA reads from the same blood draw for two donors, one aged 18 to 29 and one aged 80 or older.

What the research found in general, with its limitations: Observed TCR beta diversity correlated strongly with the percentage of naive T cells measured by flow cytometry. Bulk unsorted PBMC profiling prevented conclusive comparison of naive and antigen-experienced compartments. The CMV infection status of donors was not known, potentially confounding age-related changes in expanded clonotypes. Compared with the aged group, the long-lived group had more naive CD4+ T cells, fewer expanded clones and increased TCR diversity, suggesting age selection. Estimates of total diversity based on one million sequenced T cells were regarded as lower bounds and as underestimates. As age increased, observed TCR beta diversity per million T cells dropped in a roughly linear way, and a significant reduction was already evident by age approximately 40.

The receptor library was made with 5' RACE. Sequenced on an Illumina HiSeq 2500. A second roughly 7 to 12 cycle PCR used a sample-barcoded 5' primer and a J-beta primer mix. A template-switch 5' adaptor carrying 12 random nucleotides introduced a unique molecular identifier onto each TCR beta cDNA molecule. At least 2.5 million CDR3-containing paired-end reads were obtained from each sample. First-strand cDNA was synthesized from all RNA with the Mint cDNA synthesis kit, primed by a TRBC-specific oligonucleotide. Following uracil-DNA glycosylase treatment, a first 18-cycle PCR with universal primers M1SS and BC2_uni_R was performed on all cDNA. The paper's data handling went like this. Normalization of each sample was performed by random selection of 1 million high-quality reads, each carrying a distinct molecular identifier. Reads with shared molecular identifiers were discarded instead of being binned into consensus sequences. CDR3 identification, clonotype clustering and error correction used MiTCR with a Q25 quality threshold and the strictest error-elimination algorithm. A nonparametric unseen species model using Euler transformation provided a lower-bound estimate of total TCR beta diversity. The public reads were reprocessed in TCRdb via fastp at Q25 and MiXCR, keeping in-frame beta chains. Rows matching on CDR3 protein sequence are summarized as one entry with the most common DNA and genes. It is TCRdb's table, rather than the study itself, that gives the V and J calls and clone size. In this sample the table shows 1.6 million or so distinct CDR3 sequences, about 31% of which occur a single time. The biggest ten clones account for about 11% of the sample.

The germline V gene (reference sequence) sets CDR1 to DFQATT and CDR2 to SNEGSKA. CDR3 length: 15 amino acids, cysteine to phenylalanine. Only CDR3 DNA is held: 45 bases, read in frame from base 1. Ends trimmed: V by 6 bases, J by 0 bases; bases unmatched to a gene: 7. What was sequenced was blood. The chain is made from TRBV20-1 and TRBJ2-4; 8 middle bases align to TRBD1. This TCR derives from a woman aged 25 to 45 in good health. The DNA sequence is TGCAGTGCGGGACAGGAGACCTTAGCCAAAAACATTCAGTACTTC. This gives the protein CSAGQETLAKNIQYF.